This TCR beta chain was captured in a study of beta chain features in type 1 diabetes. Findings of the study overall: There was no resolution here of whether HLA type influences TCRB rearrangement. When Type 1 diabetes patients were examined, their TCRB CDR3s proved moderately but significantly shorter in all four CD4+ subsets.

To note about this clone: Its antigen is currently unknown.

V dropped 1 base and J dropped 2 bases, with 9 bases sitting between them. In germline, CDR1 is MGHRA, CDR2 YSYEKL. This CDR3 spans 15 amino acids. Every bit of the isolated RNA underwent reverse transcription, so sequencing read expressed TCRB transcripts. This table comes from immunoSEQ multiplex PCR, and its TCRdb copy is limited to in-frame clones, with some not included. The sample yields around 360,000 clones, roughly an eighth seen once. Source material: naive CD4+ T cells from blood. The TCR comes from a woman between 18 and 29 years old with type 1 diabetes. The rearrangement joins TRBV4-1 to TRBJ1-3, with D perhaps TRBD1 (6 bases). CDR3: CASSQAGDPGNTIYF. As DNA, the CDR3 is TGCGCCAGCAGCCAAGCAGGGGACCCTGGAAACACCATATATTTT.